One sample yielded the 15 T cell receptor beta chains listed below, sequenced in a study of T cells after yellow fever vaccination. TCRdb ran MiXCR on the 5' RACE reads and lists one entry per CDR3 protein. This sample has under 550,000 distinct CDR3 sequences; 21% occur once, and the top ten carry less than 20%. The material sequenced was PBMCs, taken roughly 20 days after the first yellow fever vaccination. These receptors all come from a man younger than 30 who received the YFV17D yellow fever vaccine.

This clonotype was counted at least ten times. CDR3: CAIRRTDGNTIYF. CDR3 bases: TGTGCCATCAGACGGACAGACGGAAACACCATATATTTT. This chain connects TRBV10-3 to TRBJ1-3; possible D gene TRBD1, 6 bases. CDR3 size: 13 residues. V lost 6 bases to trimming and J lost 4 bases, with 10 bases between them. The germline CDR1 and CDR2 sequences are ENHRY and SYGVKD.

This clonotype came up a few times. The chain links TRBV5-1 to TRBJ2-3; TRBD2 aligns across 9 bases. V lost 4 bases and J lost 3; bases outside the gene matches: 6. The length of the CDR3 is 15 residues. Germline CDR1 reads SGHRS; CDR2 reads YFSETQ. Here the CDR3 DNA reads TGCGCCAGCAGCGGGAGACTAGCGGAAACAGATACGCAGTATTTT. Translating gives CASSGRLAETDTQYF.

In this sample, this clonotype turned up a few times. This chain links TRBV7-9 with TRBJ1-1; D gene ambiguous. This CDR3 is 14 amino acids long. The germline gives CDR1 SEHNR, CDR2 FQNEAQ (reference sequence). The germline V and J ends were trimmed by 5 bases and 5 bases, with 15 bases remaining between them. In DNA form, the CDR3 reads TGTGCCAGCAGCACACGCAGCGGGAGGACTGAAGCTTTCTTT. It yields the protein CASSTRSGRTEAFF.

The chain is built from TRBV4-2 and TRBJ1-3; no firm D call. CDR3 length: 19 amino acids. V lost 3 bases, J lost 0 bases, and 21 bases lay in between. CDR1 and CDR2 from the germline V gene are LGHNA and YNFKEQ. CDR3 residues: CASSHPRFGLSISGNTIYF. The CDR3 region has the DNA TGTGCCAGCAGCCACCCTAGGTTCGGACTCTCCATCTCTGGAAACACCATATATTTT.

This clonotype was detected many times. The V call is TRBV2, the J call TRBJ2-3, with D tentatively TRBD2 (6 bases). The CDR3 extends over 14 amino acids. Germline assignment: CDR1 SNHLY and CDR2 FYNNEI. Trimming removed 6 bases from V and 0 bases from J, with 10 bases in between. CDR3 amino acids: CASRGGTSTDTQYF. The CDR3 DNA is TGTGCCAGCAGAGGCGGGACGAGCACAGATACGCAGTATTTT.

The J gene is TRBJ2-1, the V gene TRBV9; D remains unclear. Germline loops: CDR1 SGDLS, CDR2 YYNGEE. V was cut by 0 bases and J by 6 bases, with 4 bases left in between. The CDR3 extends over 12 amino acids. The CDR3 here is CASSVDANEQFF. In nucleotides, the CDR3 is TGTGCCAGCAGCGTAGATGCCAATGAGCAGTTCTTC.

This clonotype has a handful of counts. The CDR3 DNA is TGCGCCAGCAGCCAAGATGTCCGAGGGATTACAGATACGCAGTATTTT. It yields the protein CASSQDVRGITDTQYF. The chain links TRBV4-3 to TRBJ2-3; perhaps TRBD2 as D (5 bases). V lost 0 bases and J lost 3, with 13 bases in between. Germline CDR1 is LGHNA and CDR2 is YSLEER. This CDR3 region has 16 residues.

The chain links TRBV9 to TRBJ2-2; perhaps TRBD1 as D (6 bases). The CDR3 loop spans 17 amino acids. Trimming left V 3 bases short and J 1 base short, with 16 bases between. Germline values: CDR1 SGDLS, CDR2 YYNGEE. The CDR3 nucleotides read TGTGCCAGCAGCGCCCTCCGGCAGGGGCGGAACACCGGGGAGCTGTTTTTT. Its protein is CASSALRQGRNTGELFF. The full variable domain, its missing parts supplied by reference TRBV9 and TRBJ2-2, is DSGVTQTPKHLITATGQRVTLRCSPRSGDLSVYWYQQSLDQGLQFLIQYYNGEERAKGNILERFSAQQFPDLHSELNLSSLELGDSALYFCASSALRQGRNTGELFFGEGSRLTVL.

V usage is TRBV29-1 and J usage is TRBJ2-7; D remains ambiguous. The CDR3 has 11 residues. The germline V and J ends were trimmed by 7 bases and 2 bases, with 9 bases remaining between them. Per the germline V gene, CDR1 is SQVTM and CDR2 is ANQGSEA. In DNA, the CDR3 is TGCAGCGCCACGATAGCCTACGAGCAGTACGTC. It specifies CSATIAYEQYV.

This clonotype was counted between two and nine times. The V call is TRBV5-1, the J call TRBJ2-1; 7 bases fit TRBD2. The V gene's germline CDR1 is SGHRS and CDR2 YFSETQ. The junction had 14 bases not matched to a gene; V was cut back by 5 bases and J by 9 bases. The CDR3 has 15 residues. The DNA of the CDR3 is TGCGCCAGCAGACCGCTTCCCGGGACTAAGGGTGAGCAGTTCTTC. Its protein product is CASRPLPGTKGEQFF.

This clonotype was observed a handful of times. The V gene is TRBV20-1, the J gene TRBJ2-5; D is unresolved. The V and J ends lost 4 bases and 0 bases respectively, with 9 bases between them. The CDR3 runs to 13 residues. Germline V gives CDR1 DFQATT, CDR2 SNEGSKA (reference sequence). CDR3 loop: CSAITRDQETQYF. The CDR3 DNA follows: TGCAGTGCTATAACAAGGGACCAAGAGACCCAGTACTTC.

This clonotype was observed a few times. The chain recombines TRBV6-2 or TRBV6-3 with TRBJ2-2; TRBD2 agrees at 10 bases. V lost 10 bases to trimming and J lost 2 bases; unmatched junction nucleotides: 13. The CDR3 has 17 residues. Germline CDR1 MNHEY, CDR2 SVGEGT. CDR3 nucleotide sequence: TGTGCCATCACCGATGGGATAGCGGGGGGCAACACCGGGGAGCTGTTTTTT. This encodes CAITDGIAGGNTGELFF.

This clonotype has just a few counts. The chain carries TRBV7-3 and TRBJ2-3, with D unresolved. This CDR3 is 14 amino acids long. Germline-derived CDR1 and CDR2 are SGHTA and FQGTGA. V was shortened by 5 bases and J by 3 bases, with 12 bases between the two germline ends. The CDR3 bases are TGTGCCAGCAGCCCAATTTCAATGACAGATACGCAGTATTTT. Encoded protein: CASSPISMTDTQYF.

This rearrangement joins TRBV20-1 to TRBJ1-1; TRBD1 matches at 7 bases. This CDR3 spans 14 amino acids. Germline V gives CDR1 DFQATT, CDR2 SNEGSKA (reference sequence). Trimming cost V 3 bases and J 0 bases; bases outside gene matches: 4. The CDR3 loop is CSARGQLMNTEAFF. The CDR3 DNA reads as TGCAGTGCTAGGGGACAGCTCATGAACACTGAAGCTTTCTTT.

Only a few counts were recorded for this clonotype. The CDR3 bases are TGTGCCAGCAGCCTTAAGTTCGACAGGGCTAATTCACCCCTCCACTTT. Its translation is CASSLKFDRANSPLHF. The chain has TRBV6-1 and TRBJ1-6; TRBD1 agrees at 7 bases. Losses at the gene ends were 6 bases for V and 6 bases for J; bases not matched to a gene: 11. The length of the CDR3 is 16 residues. Germline assignment: CDR1 MNHNS and CDR2 SASEGT.